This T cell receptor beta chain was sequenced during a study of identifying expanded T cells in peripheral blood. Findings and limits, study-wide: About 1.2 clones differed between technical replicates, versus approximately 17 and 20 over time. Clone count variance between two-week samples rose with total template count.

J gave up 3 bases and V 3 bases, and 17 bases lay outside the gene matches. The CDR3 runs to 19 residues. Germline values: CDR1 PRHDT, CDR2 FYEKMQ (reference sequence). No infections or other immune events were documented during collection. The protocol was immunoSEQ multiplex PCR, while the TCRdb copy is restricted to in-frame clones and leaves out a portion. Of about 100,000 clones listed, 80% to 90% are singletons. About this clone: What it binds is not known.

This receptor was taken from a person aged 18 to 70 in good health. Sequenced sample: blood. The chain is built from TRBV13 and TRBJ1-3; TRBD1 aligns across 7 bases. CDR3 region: CASSFSRFGRGLFGNTIYF. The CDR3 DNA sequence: TGTGCCAGCAGCTTTAGTCGATTCGGCAGGGGGTTGTTTGGAAACACCATATATTTT.